This is a list of T cell receptor beta chains from one sample in a study of T cells expressing NK-cell markers. TCRdb re-called the 5' RACE reads and shows each CDR3 protein once, DNA omitted. This sample's table reports about 460,000 distinct CDR3 sequences. The sample consisted of blood T cells: a sorted CD56 or NKG2C T cell subset, CD4+ or CD8+ T cells, or bulk PBMC T cells (not recorded which). All receptors derive from a woman between 50 and 59 years old in good health. The CDR3 runs from the conserved cysteine through the conserved F or W.

V	J	CDR3
TRBV6-6	TRBJ1-1	CASKKWRTEAFF
TRBV28	TRBJ2-1	CASSEQLAGGYNEQFF
TRBV7-4	TRBJ1-5	CSSWAGAVNQPQHF
TRBV7-2	TRBJ2-7	CASSFSTGDEQYF
TRBV5-1	TRBJ2-2	CASSLGGTGELFF
TRBV29-1	TRBJ1-2	CSGWDRGGYGYTF
TRBV4-1	TRBJ2-7	CASSQGLQSSYEQYF
TRBV2	TRBJ2-3	CASRSDSATDTQYF
TRBV15	TRBJ2-3	CATSREDPNTDTQYF
TRBV3-1	TRBJ2-2	CASSQDLGGRVPTGELFF
TRBV5-1	TRBJ2-7	CASSREGYYEQYF
TRBV30	TRBJ2-3	CAWRRPSVDTQYF
TRBV20-1	TRBJ2-5	CSASGLAGGLEQETQYF
TRBV6-5	TRBJ2-7	CASSHGWQGSYEQYF
TRBV6-6	TRBJ1-2	CASRQDYGYTF
TRBV10-3	TRBJ2-1	CAIRRPGLEHNEQFF
TRBV12-5	TRBJ2-2	CASGLSRRVAGELFF
TRBV9	TRBJ2-3	CASSPFAGGRPDKSGQYF
TRBV4-1	TRBJ1-2	CASSRQGFYTF
TRBV27	TRBJ1-5	CASGLYSNQPQHF
TRBV12-3/TRBV12-4	TRBJ2-1	CASSLGGAPQGEQFF
TRBV12-3/TRBV12-4	TRBJ2-2	CASSATRGGELFF
TRBV7-9	TRBJ2-6	CASSLVTRRSSGANVLTF
TRBV12-3/TRBV12-4	TRBJ2-1	CASSLDLAVEQFF
TRBV5-1	TRBJ2-1	CASSRETRGTFSYNEQFF
TRBV19	TRBJ2-5	CASSPRTGVETQYF
TRBV7-8	TRBJ2-1	CASSLKGRDYNEQFF
TRBV12-3/TRBV12-4	TRBJ1-4	CASRPGHGGEKLFF
TRBV7-2	TRBJ2-1	CASSSKRVPGTSGSNEQFF
TRBV12-3/TRBV12-4	TRBJ2-7	CASSFLGTSPREQYF
TRBV10-1	TRBJ2-1	CASSWTSGIKAYNEQFF
TRBV29-1	TRBJ2-7	CSATGTGPAYEQYF
TRBV4-1	TRBJ2-5	CASSAPGREIQETQYF
TRBV6-6	TRBJ1-6	CASVLGSDNSPLHF
TRBV28	TRBJ2-3	CASRRGLLVLDTQYF
TRBV7-6	TRBJ2-5	CASSFQAGTETQYF
TRBV5-5	TRBJ2-1	CASSLTPGLAGYEQFF
TRBV25-1	TRBJ2-3	CASSVGGVADTQYF
TRBV7-6	TRBJ2-3	CASSLVSGQGPDTQYF
TRBV3-1	TRBJ2-3	CASSQDPRPTQYF
TRBV12-3/TRBV12-4	TRBJ1-1	CASSLGLQGQGEAFF
TRBV7-9	TRBJ2-1	CARASQHDNEQFF
TRBV20-1	TRBJ2-1	CSALSGVTNNEQFF
TRBV5-1	TRBJ2-5	CASNAGQAPQETQYF
TRBV7-6	TRBJ2-1	CASSFWREGANEQFF
TRBV4-2	TRBJ1-1	CASSSDPGGTEAFF
TRBV5-1	TRBJ2-5	CASSPGGFRVPETQYF
TRBV12-3/TRBV12-4	TRBJ2-2	CASSSGRTGELFF
TRBV7-9	TRBJ2-1	CASSAREGPNTKKYNEQFF
TRBV10-3	TRBJ2-3	CATQKGGTTDTQYF
TRBV12-3/TRBV12-4	TRBJ1-5	CASRFPGSGQPQHF
TRBV9	TRBJ2-1	CASSAPVGDRGLNEQFF
TRBV5-1	TRBJ1-1	CASNGRQGERGTEAFF
TRBV6-6	TRBJ2-2	CASIRVGSTGELFF